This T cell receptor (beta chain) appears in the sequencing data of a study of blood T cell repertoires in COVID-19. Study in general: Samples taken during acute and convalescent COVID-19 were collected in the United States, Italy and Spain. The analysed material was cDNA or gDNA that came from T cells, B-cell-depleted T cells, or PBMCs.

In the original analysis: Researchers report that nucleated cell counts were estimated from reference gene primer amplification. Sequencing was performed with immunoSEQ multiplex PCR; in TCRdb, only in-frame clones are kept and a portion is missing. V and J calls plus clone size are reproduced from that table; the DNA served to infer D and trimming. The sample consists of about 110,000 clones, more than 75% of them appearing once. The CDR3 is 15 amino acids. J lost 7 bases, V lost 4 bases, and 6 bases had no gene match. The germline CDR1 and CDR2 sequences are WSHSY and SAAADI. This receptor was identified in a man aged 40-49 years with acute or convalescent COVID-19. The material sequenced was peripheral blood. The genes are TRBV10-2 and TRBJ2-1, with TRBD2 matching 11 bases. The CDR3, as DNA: TGCGCCAGCAGTGCAAGACTAGCGGGAAAGAATGAGCAGTTCTTC. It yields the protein CASSARLAGKNEQFF.